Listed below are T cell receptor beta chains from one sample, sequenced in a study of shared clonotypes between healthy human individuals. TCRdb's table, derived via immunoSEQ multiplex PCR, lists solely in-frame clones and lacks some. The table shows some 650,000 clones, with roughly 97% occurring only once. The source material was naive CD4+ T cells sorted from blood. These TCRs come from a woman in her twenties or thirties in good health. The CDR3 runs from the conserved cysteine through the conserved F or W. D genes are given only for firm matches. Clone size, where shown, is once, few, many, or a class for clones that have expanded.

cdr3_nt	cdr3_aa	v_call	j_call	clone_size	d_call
TGTGCCACCAGCTCTCGAGGGTTTCAGCCCCAGCATTTT	CATSSRGFQPQHF	TRBV15	TRBJ1-5	-	-
TGTGCCAGCAGCGTAGATCTTAGCTCCTACGAGCAGTACTTC	CASSVDLSSYEQYF	TRBV9	TRBJ2-7	-	-
TGTGCCAGCAGTTACTCCGGCGGGAACAATCAGCCCCAGCATTTT	CASSYSGGNNQPQHF	TRBV6-5	TRBJ1-5	-	-
TGCGCCAGCAGCTTAGCGGGTTTAGGAGAGACCCAGTACTTC	CASSLAGLGETQYF	TRBV5-1	TRBJ2-5	-	-
TGTGCCAGCAGCGCGGGAGGAGGAACAGATACGCAGTATTTT	CASSAGGGTDTQYF	TRBV11-2	TRBJ2-3	-	TRBD2
TGTGCCAGTAGTTTACCGGGACAGGGCAGCGGCTACACCTTC	CASSLPGQGSGYTF	TRBV19	TRBJ1-2	-	TRBD1
TGTGCCAGCAGTTTCGAACTAGCGGGATACAATGAGCAGTTCTTC	CASSFELAGYNEQFF	TRBV27	TRBJ2-1	-	TRBD2
TGCAGCGTTGAAGGGAGGGAGATTGAAGCTTTCTTT	CSVEGREIEAFF	TRBV29-1	TRBJ1-1	-	-
TGTGCCAGCAGTTTCAGGGACGTGAATGAAAAACTGTTTTTT	CASSFRDVNEKLFF	TRBV28	TRBJ1-4	-	-
TGTGCCAGCAGCCCTAAGAGCGGGAGCAATGAGCAGTTCTTC	CASSPKSGSNEQFF	TRBV11-2	TRBJ2-1	once	TRBD2
TGTGCCAGCAGTTTAGGAACAGGGGAGGGCAATGAGCAGTTCTTC	CASSLGTGEGNEQFF	TRBV28	TRBJ2-1	-	-
TGTGCCACCAGCAGAGGTGGACAGGGTGGGTGGGGAACGACTGAAGCTTTCTTT	CATSRGGQGGWGTTEAFF	TRBV15	TRBJ1-1	-	TRBD1
TGTGCCGGGGGAGGGGGGGGCTCACCCCTCCACTTT	CAGGGGGSPLHF	TRBV28	TRBJ1-6	-	-
TGTGCCAGTCTCCAGGGAGGGGGTACCCGCTCTGGAAACACCATATATTTT	CASLQGGGTRSGNTIYF	TRBV28	TRBJ1-3	-	-
TGTGCCAGCAGCTTAGTCCCAGAGAACACTGAAGCTTTCTTT	CASSLVPENTEAFF	TRBV7-2	TRBJ1-1	few	-
TGTGCTAGTGCCCCCCGGGAAAACACAGATACGCAGTATTTT	CASAPRENTDTQYF	TRBV12-5	TRBJ2-3	-	-
TGTGCCAGCAGTTTACGCAGGGGGCTTCGGACAGATACGCAGTATTTT	CASSLRRGLRTDTQYF	TRBV27	TRBJ2-3	-	TRBD1
TGTGCCAGCAGCTCCCCGGGACATGCGGGATACGAGCAGTACTTC	CASSSPGHAGYEQYF	TRBV6-5	TRBJ2-7	-	-
TGTGCCAGCAGCGTAACGGCTAGCGGGAGGATGGGAGATACGCAGTATTTT	CASSVTASGRMGDTQYF	TRBV9	TRBJ2-3	-	TRBD2
TGTGCCAGCAGTGAGCAAGGGTCTAACTATGGCTACACCTTC	CASSEQGSNYGYTF	TRBV25-1	TRBJ1-2	few	-
TGTGCCAGCTCACCACGCCCAGCAGGGACTAGCGGGAGAAGCAATGAGCAGTTCTTC	CASSPRPAGTSGRSNEQFF	TRBV18	TRBJ2-1	-	TRBD2
TGTGCCAGCAGCAACGCCGCGACAGGGTTCTACGAGCAGTACTTC	CASSNAATGFYEQYF	TRBV9	TRBJ2-7	-	TRBD1
TGTGCCAGCAGCTTGACAGGGGGGAGCTCCTACGAGCAGTACTTC	CASSLTGGSSYEQYF	TRBV5-4	TRBJ2-7	-	TRBD1
TGTGCCAGCAGCTTAACCCGGCACTACGAGCAGTACTTC	CASSLTRHYEQYF	TRBV11-2	TRBJ2-7	few	-
TGCGCCAGCAAGCTCCGACCGGGACAGGGCTACGAGCAGTACTTC	CASKLRPGQGYEQYF	TRBV5-1	TRBJ2-7	-	TRBD1